A selection of T cell receptor beta chains follows, all from one sample in a study of blood T cell repertoires in COVID-19. Sequencing was performed with immunoSEQ multiplex PCR; in TCRdb, only in-frame clones are kept and a portion is missing. The sample contains 130,000 to 150,000 clones, 65% to 90% of which appear only once. The sequencing input was peripheral blood. The receptors derive from a man aged 55 to 70 with active or convalescent COVID-19. The CDR3 runs from the conserved cysteine through the conserved F or W. Each record gives: V gene, clone size, J gene, D gene, CDR3 DNA, CDR3 protein. The D gene is left open where the match is weak. For some rows the clone size is stated as once, few or many, or as a class when expanded; others skip it.

TRBV7-2	few	TRBJ2-1	NA	TGTGCCAGCAGCCCCCAGGGGGCGGGAGGGCGGAATGAGCAGTTCTTC	CASSPQGAGGRNEQFF
TRBV19	NA	TRBJ1-5	NA	TGTGCCAGTAGTATATTCCAGGCCTCGGGAAATCAGCCCCAGCATTTT	CASSIFQASGNQPQHF
TRBV7-2	once	TRBJ2-2	NA	TGTGCCAGCAGCTTAGAGCTCGGGGAGCTGTTTTTT	CASSLELGELFF
TRBV6-6	NA	TRBJ1-4	TRBD1	TGTGCCAGCAGTCCCTGGGGACAGGGAGCAACTAATGAAAAACTGTTTTTT	CASSPWGQGATNEKLFF
TRBV10-3	NA	TRBJ1-2	TRBD1	TGTGCCATCAGTCTCGGACAGGCCGATTATGGCTACACCTTC	CAISLGQADYGYTF
TRBV10-2	NA	TRBJ1-2	NA	TGCGCCAGCAGTGGGGGCTTACTAGGGGGATATGTTGGCTACACCTTC	CASSGGLLGGYVGYTF
TRBV30	NA	TRBJ1-6	NA	TGTGCCTGGAGTGTAGCAGGGCGTGATTCACCCCTCCACTTT	CAWSVAGRDSPLHF
TRBV12-5	few	TRBJ1-2	NA	TGTGCTAGTGGGACTACAGGGATCGATGGCTACACCTTC	CASGTTGIDGYTF
TRBV11-3	NA	TRBJ2-2	TRBD2	TGTGCCAGCAGCTCACGGGGGACTAGCGGGGTTGGCGGGGAGCTGTTTTTT	CASSSRGTSGVGGELFF
TRBV5-6	NA	TRBJ2-1	TRBD2	TGTGCCAGCAGCGGCCCGGGACTAGCGGGGTACAATGAGCAGTTCTTC	CASSGPGLAGYNEQFF
TRBV5-4	NA	TRBJ2-1	TRBD2	TGTGCCAGCAGCTTGGTCGGGACTAGCGGGAGGGCCCAGGGTGAGCAGTTCTTC	CASSLVGTSGRAQGEQFF
TRBV14	once	TRBJ2-1	TRBD1	TGTGCCAGCAGCCCGGACAGGTTGAGCTCCTACAATGAGCAGTTCTTC	CASSPDRLSSYNEQFF
TRBV10-3	few	TRBJ2-5	NA	TGTGCCATCAGTGAGACTAGCCCCCCCCAAGAGACCCAGTACTTC	CAISETSPPQETQYF
TRBV6-5	NA	TRBJ1-1	NA	TGTGCCAGCAGTCGAAACACGATGAACACTGAAGCTTTCTTT	CASSRNTMNTEAFF
TRBV4-1	NA	TRBJ1-5	NA	TGCGCCAGCAGCCAAGTGGGAGGTTCCCAAATTACTCGGCAGCCCCAGCATTTT	CASSQVGGSQITRQPQHF
TRBV6-2/TRBV6-3	many	TRBJ1-2	NA	TGTGCCAGCAGTTACGGAGAGGCCTGGGTTCCGGGTAACTATGGCTACACCTTC	CASSYGEAWVPGNYGYTF
TRBV6-5	NA	TRBJ1-1	TRBD1	TGTGCCAGCAGGTTTGACAGGGGGAGGACTGAAGCTTTCTTT	CASRFDRGRTEAFF
TRBV27	few	TRBJ2-1	TRBD1	TGTGCCACCTCTTGGACAGGGGGGAATGAGCAGTTCTTC	CATSWTGGNEQFF
TRBV15	few	TRBJ1-1	TRBD1	TGTGCCACCAGCAGAGACAGGGGGCGCGTCACTGAAGCTTTCTTT	CATSRDRGRVTEAFF
TRBV4-3	NA	TRBJ1-5	NA	TGCGCCAGCAGCCAAGACAGGGTCAATCAGCCCCAGCATTTT	CASSQDRVNQPQHF
TRBV27	NA	TRBJ2-7	TRBD1	TGTGCCAGCACCAAGAGGGTGGCAGGGGGCCGGGAAGAGCAGTACTTC	CASTKRVAGGREEQYF
TRBV13	NA	TRBJ1-1	TRBD1	TGTGCCAGCAGGGAACGGACAGGATCTACTGAAGCTTTCTTT	CASRERTGSTEAFF
TRBV5-1	NA	TRBJ1-1	TRBD1	TGCGCCAGCAGCTCCGACAGGGCAAAGAGGACTGAAGCTTTCTTT	CASSSDRAKRTEAFF
TRBV24-1	NA	TRBJ1-1	NA	TGTGCCACCAGTCTCTTGACTAGACTCAGGGAATCGAACACTGAAGCTTTCTTT	CATSLLTRLRESNTEAFF
TRBV10-3	NA	TRBJ1-6	TRBD1	TGTGCCATCAGGGACAGGGAGAGTTCACCCCTCCACTTT	CAIRDRESSPLHF
TRBV28	NA	TRBJ2-1	TRBD2	TGTGCCAGCAGTTTTGTGGCGGGAGCAATCAATTACAATGAGCAGTTCTTC	CASSFVAGAINYNEQFF
TRBV19	NA	TRBJ2-2	TRBD1	TGTGCCACCGATGGACAGGGGGCGAACACCGGGGAGCTGTTTTTT	CATDGQGANTGELFF
TRBV21-1	NA	TRBJ1-2	NA	TGTGCCAGCAGCAAAGGGGACAGGCGTTATGGCTACACCTTC	CASSKGDRRYGYTF
TRBV11-3	NA	TRBJ2-7	NA	TGTGCCAGCAGCCCCCCCAGTGGAGAAGCCTCCTACGAGCAGTACTTC	CASSPPSGEASYEQYF
TRBV27	few	TRBJ1-5	NA	TGTGCCAGCCGAACAGGGCCCAATCAGCCCCAGCATTTT	CASRTGPNQPQHF
TRBV3-1/TRBV3-2	NA	TRBJ1-1	TRBD1	TGTGCCAGCAGCCGGGCAGGGACAGGAGCTTTCTTT	CASSRAGTGAFF
TRBV19	NA	TRBJ2-1	NA	TGTGCCAGTAGTATCCGAAGCGATGAGCAGTTCTTC	CASSIRSDEQFF
TRBV12-3/TRBV12-4	NA	TRBJ1-2	NA	TGTGCCAGCAGTCGGACAGAGAACTATGGCTACACCTTC	CASSRTENYGYTF
TRBV6-4	NA	TRBJ2-3	TRBD2	TGTGCCAGCGCCTTCATGGGGGGGGGCACAGATACGCAGTATTTT	CASAFMGGGTDTQYF
TRBV6-5	NA	TRBJ1-6	TRBD1	TGTGCCAGCATTCCGGACGCAGGGGGTAATTCACCCCTCCACTTT	CASIPDAGGNSPLHF
TRBV12-5	NA	TRBJ2-1	TRBD2	TGTGCTAGTGGTTTGGCTGCGGGAGGTCTCTACAATGAGCAGTTCTTC	CASGLAAGGLYNEQFF
TRBV4-3	NA	TRBJ2-6	NA	TGCGCCAGCAGCCAAGTTTGGCCCAGGGGATCTGGGGCCAACGTCCTGACTTTC	CASSQVWPRGSGANVLTF
TRBV19	NA	TRBJ2-7	NA	TGTGCCAGTAGTATTGATGCAGGCTACGAGCAGTACTTC	CASSIDAGYEQYF
TRBV5-6	NA	TRBJ1-5	TRBD1	TGTGCCAGCAGCTTTGGGACAGGGAATCAGCCCCAGCATTTT	CASSFGTGNQPQHF
TRBV12-3/TRBV12-4	NA	TRBJ2-5	NA	TGTGCCAGCAGTTCCCCGTACCAAGAGACCCAGTACTTC	CASSSPYQETQYF
TRBV7-8	NA	TRBJ2-7	NA	TGTGCCAGCAGCTCCAGGGTCGAGCAGTACTTC	CASSSRVEQYF
TRBV24-1	NA	TRBJ2-5	TRBD1	TGTGCCACCAGTGACTTTCGGCCGGGACAGGGTCTTCAGAGAAAAGAGACCCAGTACTTC	CATSDFRPGQGLQRKETQYF
TRBV19	NA	TRBJ1-2	NA	TGTGCCAGTAGTATAGATTCGAACAGGAACTATGGCTACACCTTC	CASSIDSNRNYGYTF
TRBV4-1	NA	TRBJ1-1	TRBD1	TGCGCCAGCAGCCCCACTGCTGGACAGGGAACTCGCACTGAAGCTTTCTTT	CASSPTAGQGTRTEAFF
TRBV6-6	NA	TRBJ2-7	TRBD1	TGTGCCAGCAGTTACGGGACAGGGGTCGAGCAGTACTTC	CASSYGTGVEQYF
TRBV4-3	NA	TRBJ2-5	NA	TGCGCCAGCAGCCAAGACGCAGACCAAGAGACCCAGTACTTC	CASSQDADQETQYF
TRBV15	NA	TRBJ1-3	NA	TGTGCCACCAGCAGGGGCGGCATATTTTCGGGGGGCCAGACTGGAAACACCATATATTTT	CATSRGGIFSGGQTGNTIYF
TRBV18	NA	TRBJ2-1	TRBD2	TGTGCCAGCTCACCGACTAGCGTAAAGACCAATGAGCAGTTCTTC	CASSPTSVKTNEQFF
TRBV24-1	NA	TRBJ2-3	NA	TGTGCCACCAGTGATTACCCTAGTCTAGATACGCAGTATTTT	CATSDYPSLDTQYF
TRBV6-6	NA	TRBJ1-5	TRBD1	TGTGCCAGCAGTCCAAGGACAGGGCAAAATCAGCCCCAGCATTTT	CASSPRTGQNQPQHF
TRBV7-2	NA	TRBJ2-7	NA	TGTGCCAGCAGCCCCCGGAGGGGCTACGAGCAGTACTTC	CASSPRRGYEQYF
TRBV5-6	NA	TRBJ2-5	TRBD1	TGTGCCAGCAGCTCCCCATACAGGGGGCGCCAAGAGACCCAGTACTTC	CASSSPYRGRQETQYF
TRBV6-5	NA	TRBJ1-1	NA	TGTGCCAGCAGTTACGACAGAACTGAAGCTTTCTTT	CASSYDRTEAFF
TRBV19	NA	TRBJ1-1	NA	TGTGCCAGTAGTCAAAACCCAGGGAACACTGAAGCTTTCTTT	CASSQNPGNTEAFF
TRBV18	NA	TRBJ1-4	TRBD1	TGTGCCAGCTCACCGGGACAGGGGCGTTTAGGAAATGAAAAACTGTTTTTT	CASSPGQGRLGNEKLFF
TRBV5-6	NA	TRBJ1-5	TRBD1	TGTGCCAGCAGCTTGGGACAGGGCAGGGGCAATCAGCCCCAGCATTTT	CASSLGQGRGNQPQHF
TRBV5-3	NA	TRBJ1-5	NA	TGTGCCAGAAGCTTGGATGTAGCCCGACCATATAGCAATCAGCCCCAGCATTTT	CARSLDVARPYSNQPQHF
TRBV27	NA	TRBJ1-2	TRBD1	TGTGCCAGCAGTTGGGGACAGGGTGGTGGCTACACCTTC	CASSWGQGGGYTF
TRBV11-3	NA	TRBJ1-2	NA	TGTGCCAGCAGCTTTACAGGGTATCGTGGCTACACCTTC	CASSFTGYRGYTF